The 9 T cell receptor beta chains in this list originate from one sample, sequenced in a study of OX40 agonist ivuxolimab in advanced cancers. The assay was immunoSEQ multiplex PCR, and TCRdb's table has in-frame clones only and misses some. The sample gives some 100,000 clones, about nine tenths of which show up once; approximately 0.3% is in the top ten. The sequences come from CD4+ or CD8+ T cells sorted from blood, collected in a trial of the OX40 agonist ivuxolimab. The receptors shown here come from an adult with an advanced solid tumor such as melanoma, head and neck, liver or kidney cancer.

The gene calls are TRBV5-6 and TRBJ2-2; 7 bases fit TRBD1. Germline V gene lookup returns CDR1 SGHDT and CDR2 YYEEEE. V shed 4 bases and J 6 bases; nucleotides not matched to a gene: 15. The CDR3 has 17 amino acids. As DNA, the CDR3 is TGTGCCAGCAGCCCGACCCTACAGGGGACACTCTCCGGGGAGCTGTTTTTT. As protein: CASSPTLQGTLSGELFF.

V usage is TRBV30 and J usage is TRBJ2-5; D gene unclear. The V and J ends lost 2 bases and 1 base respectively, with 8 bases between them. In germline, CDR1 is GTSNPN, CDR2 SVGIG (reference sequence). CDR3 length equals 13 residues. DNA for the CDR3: TGTGCCTGGAGTCGGACCCCCCAAGAGACCCAGTACTTC. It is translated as CAWSRTPQETQYF.

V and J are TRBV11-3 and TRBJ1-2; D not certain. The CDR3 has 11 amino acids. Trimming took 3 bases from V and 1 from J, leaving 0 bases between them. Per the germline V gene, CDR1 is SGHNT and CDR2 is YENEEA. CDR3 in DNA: TGTGCCAGCAGCTTTAACTATGGCTACACCTTC. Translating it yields CASSFNYGYTF.

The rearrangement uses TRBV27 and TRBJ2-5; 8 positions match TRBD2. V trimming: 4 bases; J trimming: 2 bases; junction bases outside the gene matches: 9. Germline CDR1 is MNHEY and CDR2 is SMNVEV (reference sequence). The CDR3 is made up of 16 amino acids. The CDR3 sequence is CASSYWYGRGQETQYF. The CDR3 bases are TGTGCCAGCAGTTATTGGTACGGGAGGGGGCAAGAGACCCAGTACTTC.

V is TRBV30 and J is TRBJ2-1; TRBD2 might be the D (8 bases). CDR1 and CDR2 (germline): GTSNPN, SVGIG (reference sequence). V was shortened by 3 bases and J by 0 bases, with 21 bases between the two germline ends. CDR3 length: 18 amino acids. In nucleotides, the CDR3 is TGTGCCTGGAGCGGTAGCGGGACAGTCCTAAGCTCCTACAATGAGCAGTTCTTC. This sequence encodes CAWSGSGTVLSSYNEQFF.

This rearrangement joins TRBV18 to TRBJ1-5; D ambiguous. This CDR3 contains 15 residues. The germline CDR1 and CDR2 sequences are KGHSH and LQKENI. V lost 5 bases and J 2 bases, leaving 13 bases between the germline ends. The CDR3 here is CASSSGWGGNQPQHF. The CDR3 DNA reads TGTGCCAGCTCATCTGGTTGGGGAGGCAATCAGCCCCAGCATTTT.

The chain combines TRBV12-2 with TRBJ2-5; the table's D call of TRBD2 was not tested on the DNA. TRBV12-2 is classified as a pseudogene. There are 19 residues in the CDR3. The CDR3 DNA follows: TGTGCAAGTCGCTTAGCGGGTCGGGTGCCTAGCGGATTTCAAGAGACCCAGTACTTC. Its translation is CASRLAGRVPSGFQETQYF.

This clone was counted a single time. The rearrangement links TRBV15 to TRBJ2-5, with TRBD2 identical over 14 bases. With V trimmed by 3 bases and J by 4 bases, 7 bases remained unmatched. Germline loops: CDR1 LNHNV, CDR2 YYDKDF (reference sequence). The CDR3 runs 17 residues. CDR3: CATSSGRLAGGRETQYF. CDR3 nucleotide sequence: TGTGCCACCAGCAGTGGTAGACTAGCGGGAGGGCGAGAGACCCAGTACTTC. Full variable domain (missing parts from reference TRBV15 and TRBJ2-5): DAMVIQNPRYQVTQFGKPVTLSCSQTLNHNVMYWYQQKSSQAPKLLFHYYDKDFNNEADTPDNFQSRRPNTSFCFLDIRSPGLGDTAMYLCATSSGRLAGGRETQYFGPGTRLLVL.

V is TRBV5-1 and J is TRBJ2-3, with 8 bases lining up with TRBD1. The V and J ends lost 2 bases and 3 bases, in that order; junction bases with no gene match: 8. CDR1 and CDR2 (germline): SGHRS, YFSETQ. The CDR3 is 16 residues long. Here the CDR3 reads CASSLVPRGPTDTQYF. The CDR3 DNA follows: TGCGCCAGCAGCTTAGTACCCAGGGGGCCGACAGATACGCAGTATTTT.